Presented here are 18 T cell receptor beta chains from one specimen sequenced in a study of cytomegalovirus exposure and HLA in healthy donors. The PCR employed 60 Vbeta primers together with 13 Jbeta primers. Profiling relied on immunoSEQ multiplex PCR, and the TCRdb table lists in-frame clones only, not all of them. The data show approximately 120,000 clones, with about 74% seen just once and 2% to 3% held by the top ten. The sequencing input was PBMCs. These receptors were obtained from a female donor in good health and CMV-seronegative.

This clone was observed a few times. Other nucleotide sequences in the sample specify the same CDR3. The V and J genes are TRBV6-5 and TRBJ1-1; TRBD1 is a possible D gene (6 bases). The V gene's germline CDR1 is MNHEY and CDR2 SVGAGI. V was clipped by 2 bases and J by 1 base, with 8 bases between them. The CDR3 sequence is 14 residues long. The CDR3 DNA sequence: TGTGCCAGCAGTTACCTGACAGGGAACACTGAAGCTTTCTTT. Translating gives CASSYLTGNTEAFF.

V is TRBV5-1 and J is TRBJ2-5; unclear D gene. This CDR3 has 15 residues. Trimming took 0 bases from V and 4 from J, leaving 13 bases between them. Germline V gene sequence: CDR1 SGHRS, CDR2 YFSETQ. The CDR3 is CASSLGATFVETQYF. DNA of the CDR3: TGCGCCAGCAGCTTGGGGGCCACGTTCGTAGAGACCCAGTACTTC.

Notes on this clone: Other DNA sequences in this specimen translate into the identical CDR3. As DNA, the CDR3 is TGTGCCAGCAGCGTAGATTCCGGTGGGCCCTACAATGAGCAGTTCTTC. The encoded protein is CASSVDSGGPYNEQFF. The chain combines TRBV9 with TRBJ2-1; the D is unclear. Germline lookup yields CDR1 SGDLS and CDR2 YYNGEE. Trimming pared 0 bases from V and 2 bases from J, leaving 12 bases between. The CDR3 has 16 residues.

The table lists this clone with a count of one. The chain couples TRBV6-5 to TRBJ1-2; 8 positions match TRBD1. The V and J ends lost 6 bases and 4 bases, in that order; junction bases with no gene match: 10. CDR1 and CDR2 (germline): MNHEY, SVGAGI. The CDR3 sequence is 15 residues long. This CDR3 reads CASSLDPGGIYGYTF. Written as DNA, the CDR3 is TGTGCCAGCAGCCTAGACCCAGGGGGCATCTATGGCTACACCTTC.

The chain recombines TRBV27 with TRBJ2-1; 8 bases agree with TRBD2. The CDR3 runs 16 residues. Germline lookup yields CDR1 MNHEY and CDR2 SMNVEV (reference sequence). V lost 5 bases and J lost 4; bases outside the gene matches: 10. The CDR3 coding sequence is TGTGCCAGCAGTCGCGCGGGGGGCCCCGTATACAATGAGCAGTTCTTC. This translates into CASSRAGGPVYNEQFF.

This clone was counted only a few times. The V gene is TRBV7-2, the J gene TRBJ2-5; D possibly corresponds to TRBD2 (7 bases). CDR1 SGHTA and CDR2 FQGNSA come from the germline V gene. The CDR3 sequence is 13 residues long. V was cut by 7 bases and J by 4 bases, with 13 bases left in between. In nucleotides, the CDR3 is TGTGCCAGCAATCAAGGGGGGGGAGAGACCCAGTACTTC. Its protein is CASNQGGGETQYF.

This chain connects TRBV9 to TRBJ2-1, with TRBD2 matching over 8 bases. The V gene end was trimmed by 5 bases and the J gene end by 10 bases; junction bases not matched to a gene: 8. The CDR3 loop spans 13 amino acids. The germline V gene has CDR1 SGDLS and CDR2 YYNGEE. The CDR3 protein is CASSRYSGDEQFF. In DNA form, the CDR3 reads TGTGCCAGCAGTCGTTATAGCGGGGACGAGCAGTTCTTC.

The chain combines TRBV6-5 with TRBJ2-7, with a possible D match to TRBD1 (5 bases). CDR1 and CDR2 from the germline V gene are MNHEY and SVGAGI. V lost 6 bases to trimming and J lost 6 bases, with 15 bases between them. The CDR3 contains 13 residues. CDR3 nucleotide sequence: TGTGCCAGCAGGCCACAGGAGCTGGGCGAGCAGTACTTC. This codes for CASRPQELGEQYF.

The chain is built from TRBV7-3 and TRBJ2-7, with D tentatively TRBD1 (6 bases). The CDR3 runs 16 residues. Germline V gives CDR1 SGHTA, CDR2 FQGTGA. V lost 5 bases and J lost 4, with 21 bases in between. CDR3 sequence (DNA): TGTGCCAGCAGCCGAAACCGACCGGGACATCGATACGAGCAGTACTTC. Translated: CASSRNRPGHRYEQYF.

The chain joins TRBV5-4 to TRBJ1-1, with a possible D match to TRBD1 (5 bases). The germline V gene encodes CDR1 SGHNT and CDR2 YYREEE (reference sequence). There are 12 residues in the CDR3. Trimming stripped 0 bases from V and 9 bases from J, with 9 bases between. CDR3 bases: TGTGCCAGCAGCTTGGTCCAGGGCCAAGCTTTCTTT. Encoded protein: CASSLVQGQAFF.

The J gene is TRBJ2-2, the V gene TRBV29-1; a possible D gene is TRBD1 (6 bases). The CDR3 contains 15 residues. With 6 bases removed from V and 2 bases from J, the gap between germline ends came to 16 bases. Germline CDR1 and CDR2: SQVTM and ANQGSEA. CDR3 sequence (DNA): TGCAGCGTGGAAAAGGCAGGGGAAAACACCGGGGAGCTGTTTTTT. Translation: CSVEKAGENTGELFF.

This clone was recorded once. The chain uses TRBV2 and TRBJ1-5, with TRBD1 identical over 8 bases. In germline, CDR1 is SNHLY, CDR2 FYNNEI. J gave up 8 bases and V 6 bases, and 15 bases lay outside the gene matches. CDR3 length: 16 residues. CDR3 sequence reads: CASRQFGTGGREPQHF. In DNA form, the CDR3 reads TGTGCCAGCAGACAGTTCGGGACAGGTGGGCGTGAGCCCCAGCATTTT.

This clone has a single count. The chain recombines TRBV10-3 with TRBJ2-3; D not resolved. Germline CDR1 reads ENHRY; CDR2 reads SYGVKD. This CDR3 spans 11 amino acids. The CDR3: CAILSADTQYF. The CDR3 DNA reads as TGTGCGATCCTCTCCGCAGATACGCAGTATTTT.

The rearrangement uses TRBV11-2 and TRBJ2-7; the D is unclear. CDR1 is SGHAT, CDR2 FQNNGV, per germline. This CDR3 comprises 13 residues. V was shortened by 0 bases and J by 9 bases, with 12 bases between the two germline ends. The CDR3 bases are TGTGCCAGCAGCTTAGATGCCCGTGCAGTGCAGTACTTC. Protein: CASSLDARAVQYF.

This rearrangement joins TRBV19 to TRBJ2-1; TRBD2 matches 10 bases. Trimming removed 5 bases from V and 6 bases from J; junction bases left unmatched: 7. The CDR3 spans 15 residues. Germline V gives CDR1 LNHDA, CDR2 SQIVND (reference sequence). The chain's CDR3 is CASSVRLAGFNEQFF. CDR3 in DNA: TGTGCCAGTAGTGTAAGACTAGCGGGCTTCAATGAGCAGTTCTTC.

The chain recombines TRBV18 with TRBJ1-3; D call uncertain. Trimming removed 3 bases at V and 7 bases at J, with 10 bases between. Germline V gene data show CDR1 as KGHSH and CDR2 as LQKENI. CDR3 length: 13 residues. CDR3 region: CASSPARGNTIYF. CDR3 bases: TGTGCCAGCTCACCGGCACGCGGCAACACCATATATTTT.

The chain employs TRBV2 and TRBJ2-7, with D possibly matching TRBD2 (5 bases). Looked up from germline, CDR1 is SNHLY and CDR2 is FYNNEI. This CDR3 has 15 amino acids. V lost 5 bases and J lost 6, with 20 bases in between. The CDR3 sequence is CASSQRERAGSEQYF. CDR3 in DNA: TGTGCCAGCAGTCAGAGAGAGAGGGCGGGCAGCGAGCAGTACTTC.

This CDR3 reads CASSFGGRYEQYF. The DNA of the CDR3 is TGTGCCAGCAGCTTCGGCGGGCGATACGAGCAGTACTTC. This chain links TRBV7-2 with TRBJ2-5; D might be TRBD2 (5 bases). The end of the DNA is better explained by TRBJ2-7, so the J call may be wrong. Germline assignment: CDR1 SGHTA and CDR2 FQGNSA. The CDR3 is 13 residues long.